The rows below give T cell receptor beta chains drawn from one sample of a study of blood T cell repertoires in COVID-19. The table came from immunoSEQ multiplex PCR; TCRdb's copy has only in-frame clones and leaves some out. The sample lists about 220,000 clones, roughly 82% occurring once. The sample taken for sequencing was peripheral blood. The receptors derive from a woman in her 70s with acute or convalescent COVID-19. CDR3s include the opening cysteine and the closing phenylalanine or tryptophan. The order of the fields is V gene, J gene, CDR3 protein.

TRBV7-2	TRBJ2-3	CASSPQGPTDTQYF
TRBV27	TRBJ1-2	CASSPLPGQGASNYGYTF
TRBV9	TRBJ2-3	CASSVTGGMDTQYF
TRBV6-2/TRBV6-3	TRBJ2-7	CASSPWTSGGSPTRQYF
TRBV28	TRBJ2-6	CASSLAGGLTYGANVLTF
TRBV4-1	TRBJ2-3	CASSHTGTSGRDTQYF
TRBV5-1	TRBJ1-3	CASSLGWQGNTIYF
TRBV7-9	TRBJ1-1	CASSIGIDRDTEAFF
TRBV9	TRBJ1-2	CASSPQRGANGYTF
TRBV4-1	TRBJ1-4	CASSQPTGLNEKLFF
TRBV24-1	TRBJ1-5	CATSDPNSNQPQHF
TRBV10-1	TRBJ2-2	CASSNGQGYTGELFF
TRBV28	TRBJ1-6	CASSFSEGASSYNSPLHF
TRBV5-6	TRBJ1-5	CASSLAGGNQPQHF
TRBV28	TRBJ2-4	CASRRGGQNIQYF
TRBV28	TRBJ1-1	CASSELQTVNTEAFF
TRBV6-5	TRBJ2-1	CASSWRGAYNEQFF
TRBV5-1	TRBJ2-2	CASSLAGILQNTGELFF
TRBV2	TRBJ1-4	CASSSRQGRNEKLFF
TRBV18	TRBJ2-5	CASSPYSGSFPPRTQYF
TRBV11-2	TRBJ2-7	CASSSGTSGGSSYEQYF
TRBV19	TRBJ1-5	CASSITGFNQPQHF
TRBV14	TRBJ1-6	CASSPRQGRYSPLHF
TRBV18	TRBJ1-6	CASSREQVRNSPLHF
TRBV7-2	TRBJ2-2	CASSLAGPGELFF
TRBV7-2	TRBJ1-4	CASSLDRPGATNEKLFF
TRBV6-5	TRBJ1-3	CASSLGTGPGNTIYF
TRBV9	TRBJ1-3	CASSEGQGTGNTIYF
TRBV11-2	TRBJ2-4	CASSQQGNIQYF
TRBV19	TRBJ1-5	CASSNADLVSQPQHF
TRBV7-2	TRBJ2-7	CASSLHRAGGPAYEQYF
TRBV27	TRBJ1-5	CASSFGQGAYNQPQHF
TRBV5-5	TRBJ2-3	CASSLLSGGDTQYF
TRBV4-2	TRBJ1-2	CASSPGQGGIGNYGYTF
TRBV5-1	TRBJ2-7	CASSPETGAYEQYF